This TCR beta chain was profiled in a study of blood T cell repertoires in COVID-19. For the study at large: T cells, B-cell-depleted T cells, or PBMCs supplied cDNA or gDNA.

To note about this clone: Other DNA sequences within the sample encode an identical CDR3.

Per the original methods: By means of reference gene primer amplification, nucleated cell counts were estimated. Profiling relied on immunoSEQ multiplex PCR, and the TCRdb table lists in-frame clones only, not all of them. V and J calls and clone size follow that table, whereas D and trimming were derived from the DNA. The data hold around 250,000 clones, with roughly nine tenths observed a single time. Germline V gene data show CDR1 as SGDLS and CDR2 as YYNGEE. The CDR3 runs to 14 residues. V gave up 0 bases and J gave up 7 bases, with 8 bases separating them. The TCR sequence derives from a man aged 55 to 69 with acute or convalescent COVID-19. The sample was peripheral blood. This rearrangement joins TRBV9 to TRBJ1-6; a possible D gene is TRBD1 (6 bases). CDR3: CASSVGTGNSPLHF. CDR3 sequence (DNA): TGTGCCAGCAGCGTAGGAACAGGGAATTCACCCCTCCACTTT.